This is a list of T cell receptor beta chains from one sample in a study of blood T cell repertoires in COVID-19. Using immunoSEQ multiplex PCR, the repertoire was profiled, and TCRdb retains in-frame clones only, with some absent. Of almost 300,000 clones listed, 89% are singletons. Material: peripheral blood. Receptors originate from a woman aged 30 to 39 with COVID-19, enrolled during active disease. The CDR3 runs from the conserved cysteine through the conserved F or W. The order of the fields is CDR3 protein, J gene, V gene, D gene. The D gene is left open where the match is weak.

CDR3aa: CASSPDRGSYQPQHF
j_gene: TRBJ1-5
v_gene: TRBV7-2
d_gene: TRBD1

CDR3aa: CASSVTSGYNEQFF
j_gene: TRBJ2-1
v_gene: TRBV2
d_gene: TRBD2

CDR3aa: CASSPGQGIVGGELFF
j_gene: TRBJ2-2
v_gene: TRBV5-1
d_gene: TRBD1

CDR3aa: CASSIGQGGPRTF
j_gene: TRBJ1-2
v_gene: TRBV19
d_gene: TRBD1

CDR3aa: CASSPGLANLEQYF
j_gene: TRBJ2-7
v_gene: TRBV11-1
d_gene: TRBD2

CDR3aa: CATSEKRTSSYNEQFF
j_gene: TRBJ2-1
v_gene: TRBV24-1
d_gene: TRBD2

CDR3aa: CSVASTGGYGYTF
j_gene: TRBJ1-2
v_gene: TRBV29-1
d_gene: TRBD1

CDR3aa: CASSSTTGLATDTQYF
j_gene: TRBJ2-3
v_gene: TRBV9
d_gene: NA

CDR3aa: CATSDSLSGNTIYF
j_gene: TRBJ1-3
v_gene: TRBV24-1
d_gene: NA

CDR3aa: CASSQDRGQPQHF
j_gene: TRBJ1-5
v_gene: TRBV4-2
d_gene: NA

CDR3aa: CASSYSAGYEQYF
j_gene: TRBJ2-7
v_gene: TRBV6-6
d_gene: NA

CDR3aa: CASSNTREQYF
j_gene: TRBJ2-7
v_gene: TRBV5-6
d_gene: NA

CDR3aa: CASSRQGAGNEQYF
j_gene: TRBJ2-7
v_gene: TRBV7-9
d_gene: TRBD1

CDR3aa: CASLTPPGQGFRGTGELFF
j_gene: TRBJ2-2
v_gene: TRBV28
d_gene: TRBD1

CDR3aa: CASSQDRGSYNEQFF
j_gene: TRBJ2-1
v_gene: TRBV11-2
d_gene: TRBD1

CDR3aa: CASSQDDSPWTGELFF
j_gene: TRBJ2-2
v_gene: TRBV4-2
d_gene: NA

CDR3aa: CASSVHGYRTEAFF
j_gene: TRBJ1-1
v_gene: TRBV28
d_gene: NA

CDR3aa: CAWSRGGTSTGEQFF
j_gene: TRBJ2-1
v_gene: TRBV30
d_gene: TRBD2

CDR3aa: CASSPQGALHGYTF
j_gene: TRBJ1-2
v_gene: TRBV3-1/TRBV3-2
d_gene: TRBD1

CDR3aa: CASSAGVWGGYTF
j_gene: TRBJ1-2
v_gene: TRBV19
d_gene: NA

CDR3aa: CASSMKGNEQYF
j_gene: TRBJ2-7
v_gene: TRBV19
d_gene: NA

CDR3aa: CASSYFDRGYGYTF
j_gene: TRBJ1-2
v_gene: TRBV6-5
d_gene: TRBD1

CDR3aa: CASSPRQGKNTEAFF
j_gene: TRBJ1-1
v_gene: TRBV27
d_gene: TRBD1